The rows below give T cell receptor beta chains drawn from one sample of a study of vaccination and CD4 T cells after COVID-19. Using its own MiXCR run on the PCR reads, TCRdb lists one record per CDR3 protein. The data contain just over 35,000 distinct CDR3 sequences, about 34% of them seen just once; the ten biggest clones take up 5.8%. Sequencing used CD4+ T cells from blood, obtained about 7 months after SARS-CoV-2 vaccination. These receptors all come from a human donor who had recovered from COVID-19. Each CDR3 is given with its conserved first and last residue. The D gene is left open where the match is weak. Clone size, where shown, is once, few, many, or a class for clones that have expanded.

v_gene	j_gene	abundance	d_gene	CDR3nt	CDR3aa
TRBV6-1	TRBJ2-2	NA	TRBD2	TGTGCCACCGAGCGGGGATCGAACACCGGGGAGCTGTTTTTT	CATERGSNTGELFF
TRBV20-1	TRBJ2-5	NA	NA	TGCAGTGCTAGTCGCGTCCCAAGGGGGGGACATCGGGATCCTTGGGCCCAGTACTTC	CSASRVPRGGHRDPWAQYF
TRBV7-2	TRBJ1-6	NA	TRBD1	TGTGCCAGCAGCTTAGCGGTGCAGGGGGGGTCACCCCTCCACTTT	CASSLAVQGGSPLHF
TRBV7-2	TRBJ2-3	NA	NA	TGTGCCAGCAGCCGTGGAAGGAGGGCTAGCACAGATACGCAGTATTTT	CASSRGRRASTDTQYF
TRBV20-1	TRBJ2-1	few	NA	TGCAGTGCTATCTCCGGGCCTAATGAGCAGTTCTTC	CSAISGPNEQFF
TRBV28	TRBJ2-7	NA	NA	TGTGCCAGCAGTTTGTACCCGAACTCCTACGAGCAGTACTTC	CASSLYPNSYEQYF
TRBV7-9	TRBJ1-1	few	NA	TGTGCCAGCAGCCGCCATAACACTGAAGCTTTCTTT	CASSRHNTEAFF
TRBV20-1	TRBJ2-2	few	TRBD2	TGCAGTGCTAGGACTAGCGGGAGACCCGGGGAGCTGTTTTTT	CSARTSGRPGELFF
TRBV15	TRBJ1-1	medium-sized	NA	TGTGCCACCAGCAGAGATGTGCGGGCGGATGAAGCTTTCTTT	CATSRDVRADEAFF
TRBV20-1	TRBJ2-1	NA	TRBD2	TGCAGTGCCGTAAGGACCGGGACTAGCGGTGAGCAGTTCTTC	CSAVRTGTSGEQFF
TRBV7-2	TRBJ2-7	few	NA	TGTGCCAGCAGCTTAGGGCGAGACATTCCCTCCTACGAGCAGTACTTC	CASSLGRDIPSYEQYF
TRBV20-1	TRBJ2-7	NA	TRBD1	TGCAGTGGCGGGACAGGGTCTACCTACGAGCAGTACTTC	CSGGTGSTYEQYF
TRBV19	TRBJ2-7	NA	NA	TGTGCCAGTAGTACGTCCCCACCGCGACAGGCCGGGACAGAGCAGTACTTC	CASSTSPPRQAGTEQYF
TRBV7-2	TRBJ1-5	many	TRBD1	TGTGCCAGCAGCTTAGAAGCAGGGGGCAGCAATCAGCCCCAGCATTTT	CASSLEAGGSNQPQHF
TRBV25-1	TRBJ1-2	few	NA	TGTGCCAGCAGCGAACAGGGACGGGGCTACACCTTC	CASSEQGRGYTF
TRBV7-2	TRBJ2-7	NA	NA	TGTGCCAGCAGCCCCGAGGCGCCTACTAACAATGAGCAGTACTTC	CASSPEAPTNNEQYF
TRBV15	TRBJ2-1	medium-sized	NA	TGTGCCACCAGCAGAGTAGGTAGCCTTTCCTACAATGAGCAGTTCTTC	CATSRVGSLSYNEQFF
TRBV6-1	TRBJ2-7	once	NA	TGTGCCGGCCATTCCCCGGCCCCCCTCTACGAGCAGTACTTC	CAGHSPAPLYEQYF
TRBV27	TRBJ1-6	NA	NA	TGTGCCAGCAGCCGGGGGGAGTATAATTCACCCCTCCACTTT	CASSRGEYNSPLHF
TRBV12-3/TRBV12-4	TRBJ2-7	NA	TRBD1	TGTGCCAGCAGTCCCCCCGCGGGACAGGGGAACGAGCAGTACTTC	CASSPPAGQGNEQYF
TRBV6-1	TRBJ2-3	NA	NA	TGTGCCAGCAGTAGGGGAGCAGATACGCAGTATTTT	CASSRGADTQYF
TRBV20-1	TRBJ1-1	once	TRBD1	TGCAGTGCTTCCTCCGGGACAGTGAACACTGAAGCTTTCTTT	CSASSGTVNTEAFF
TRBV7-2	TRBJ1-2	many	TRBD1	TGTGCCAGCAGCTTAGTATTACAGGGGTATGGCTACACCTTC	CASSLVLQGYGYTF
TRBV21-1	TRBJ1-2	few	NA	TGTGCCAGCAGCAATAGGTTCGACTGGGGACAGTCCTATGGCTACACCTTC	CASSNRFDWGQSYGYTF
TRBV2	TRBJ1-1	NA	NA	TGTGCCAGCAGTGGTGGACTGCGGGGCACTGAAGCTTTCTTT	CASSGGLRGTEAFF
TRBV7-8	TRBJ2-7	NA	TRBD2	TGTGCCAGCAGCTTTTTGCTAGCGGGATCGCCCTACGAGCAGTACTTC	CASSFLLAGSPYEQYF
TRBV6-2/TRBV6-3	TRBJ2-5	few	NA	TGTGCCAGCAGTTACCCCACCTCCGCTGGTGAAGAGACCCAGTACTTC	CASSYPTSAGEETQYF
TRBV7-9	TRBJ2-5	few	TRBD2	TGTGCCAGCAGCTTCGGGGTTAGCGGGACCGGGGAGACCCAGTACTTC	CASSFGVSGTGETQYF
TRBV10-3	TRBJ2-3	few	TRBD2	TGTGCCTCAGGACTAGCGACAGATACGCAGTATTTT	CASGLATDTQYF
TRBV20-1	TRBJ1-1	few	TRBD1	TGCAGTGCTAGAGTTCGTTTCGGACAGGGGAACACTGAAGCTTTCTTT	CSARVRFGQGNTEAFF
TRBV6-1	TRBJ1-1	NA	TRBD1	TGTGCCAGCAGTCCTTACAGGGGGATGAACACTGAAGCTTTCTTT	CASSPYRGMNTEAFF
TRBV20-1	TRBJ2-3	NA	TRBD2	TGCAGTGAGTGGACTAGCGGCACAGATACGCAGTATTTT	CSEWTSGTDTQYF
TRBV27	TRBJ2-5	NA	TRBD2	TGTGCCAGCAGTTTAGGGACTAGCGGGAGGTTCGGAGGAGAGACCCAGTACTTC	CASSLGTSGRFGGETQYF
TRBV11-2	TRBJ2-5	NA	TRBD1	TGTGCCAGCAGCTTCATCGGACAGGGAACTCCGGAGACCCAGTACTTC	CASSFIGQGTPETQYF
TRBV10-1	TRBJ1-6	few	TRBD1	TGCGCCAGCGGACAGGGTCATTCACCCCTCCACTTT	CASGQGHSPLHF
TRBV27	TRBJ2-7	NA	TRBD1	TGTGCCACCAGGGGGCGGATCTCCTACGAGCAGTACTTC	CATRGRISYEQYF
TRBV28	TRBJ1-1	few	NA	TGTGCCAGCAGTCCGGGATCTTGGCAAGCGAACACTGAAGCTTTCTTT	CASSPGSWQANTEAFF
TRBV24-1	TRBJ1-3	NA	NA	TGTGCCACCAGAGAGAGCTCTGGAAACACCATATATTTT	CATRESSGNTIYF
TRBV12-3/TRBV12-4	TRBJ2-3	NA	NA	TGTGCCAGCAGTCCTGACTACTCCACAGATACGCAGTATTTT	CASSPDYSTDTQYF